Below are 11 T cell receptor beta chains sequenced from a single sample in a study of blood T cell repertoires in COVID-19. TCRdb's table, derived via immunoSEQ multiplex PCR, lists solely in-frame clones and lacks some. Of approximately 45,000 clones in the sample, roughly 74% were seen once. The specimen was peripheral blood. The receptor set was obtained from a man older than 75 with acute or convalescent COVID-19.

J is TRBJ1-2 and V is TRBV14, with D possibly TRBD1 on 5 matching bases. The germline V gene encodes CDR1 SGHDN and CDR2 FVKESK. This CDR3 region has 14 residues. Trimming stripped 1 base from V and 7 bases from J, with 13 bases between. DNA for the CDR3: TGTGCCAGCAGCCAAGCCCTCCTGGGGGGTGGCTACACCTTC. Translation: CASSQALLGGGYTF. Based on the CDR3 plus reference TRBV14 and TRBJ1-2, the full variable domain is EAGVTQFPSHSVIEKGQTVTLRCDPISGHDNLYWYRRVMGKEIKFLLHFVKESKQDESGMPNNRFLAERTGGTYSTLKVQPAELEDSGVYFCASSQALLGGGYTFGSGTRLTVV.

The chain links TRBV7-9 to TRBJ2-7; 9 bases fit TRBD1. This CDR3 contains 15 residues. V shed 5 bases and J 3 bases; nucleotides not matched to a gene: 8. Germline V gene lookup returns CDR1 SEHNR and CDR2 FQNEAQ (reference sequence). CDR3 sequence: CASSNGDRGDYEQYF. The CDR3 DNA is TGTGCCAGCAGCAACGGCGACAGGGGGGACTACGAGCAGTACTTC.

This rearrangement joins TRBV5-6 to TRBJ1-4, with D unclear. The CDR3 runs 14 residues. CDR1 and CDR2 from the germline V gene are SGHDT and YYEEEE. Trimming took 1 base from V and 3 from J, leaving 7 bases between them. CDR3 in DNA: TGTGCCAGCAGCTTGATCCAGGCTAATGAAAAACTGTTTTTT. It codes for CASSLIQANEKLFF.

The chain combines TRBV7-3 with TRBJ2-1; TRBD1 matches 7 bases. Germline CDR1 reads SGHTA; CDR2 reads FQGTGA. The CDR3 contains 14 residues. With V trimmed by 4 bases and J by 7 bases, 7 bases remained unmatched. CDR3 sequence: CASSSQGGWNEQFF. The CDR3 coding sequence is TGTGCCAGCAGCTCCCAAGGGGGCTGGAATGAGCAGTTCTTC.

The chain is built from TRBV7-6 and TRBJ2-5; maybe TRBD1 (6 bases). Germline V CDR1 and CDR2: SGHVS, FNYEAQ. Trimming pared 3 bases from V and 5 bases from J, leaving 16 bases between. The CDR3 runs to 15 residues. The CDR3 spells CASSFRRTVEETQYF. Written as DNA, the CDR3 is TGTGCCAGCAGCTTCAGAAGGACAGTAGAGGAGACCCAGTACTTC. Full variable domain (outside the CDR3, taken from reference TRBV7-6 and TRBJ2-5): GAGVSQSPRYKVTKRGQDVALRCDPISGHVSLYWYRQALGQGPEFLTYFNYEAQQDKSGLPNDRFSAERPEGSISTLTIQRTEQRDSAMYRCASSFRRTVEETQYFGPGTRLLVL.

The CDR3 region is CASSFAPGWEDTGELFF. The CDR3 nucleotides are TGTGCCAGCAGTTTCGCCCCCGGTTGGGAGGACACCGGGGAGCTGTTTTTT. The chain recombines TRBV27 with TRBJ2-2, with D maybe TRBD2 (6 bases). Germline loops: CDR1 MNHEY, CDR2 SMNVEV (reference sequence). V dropped 3 bases and J dropped 3 bases, with 17 bases sitting between them. CDR3 length equals 17 residues.

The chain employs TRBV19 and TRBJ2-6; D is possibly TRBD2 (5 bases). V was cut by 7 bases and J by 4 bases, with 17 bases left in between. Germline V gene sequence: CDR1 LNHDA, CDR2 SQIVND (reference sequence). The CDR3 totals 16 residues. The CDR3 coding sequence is TGTGCCAGTAAGGACGGCGGGTGGTCCGGGGCCAACGTCCTGACTTTC. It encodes CASKDGGWSGANVLTF.

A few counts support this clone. CDR3 DNA: TGTGCCAGGGGGACTAGCGACATGGGTTCCTACGAGCAGTACTTC. The encoded protein is CARGTSDMGSYEQYF. The gene calls are TRBV2 and TRBJ2-7; 10 bases agree with TRBD2. Unmatched junction bases numbered 9, after V lost 9 bases and J lost 1 base. Germline loops: CDR1 SNHLY, CDR2 FYNNEI. This CDR3 is 15 amino acids long.

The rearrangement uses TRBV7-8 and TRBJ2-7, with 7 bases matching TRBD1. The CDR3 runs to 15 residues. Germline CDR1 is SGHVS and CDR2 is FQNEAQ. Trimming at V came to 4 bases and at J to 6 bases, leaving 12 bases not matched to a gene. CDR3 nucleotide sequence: TGTGCCAGCAGCTCTTACAGGGGAACCGGCGGCGAGCAGTACTTC. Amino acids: CASSSYRGTGGEQYF. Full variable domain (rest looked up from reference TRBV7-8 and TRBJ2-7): GAGVSQSPRYKVAKRGQDVALRCDPISGHVSLFWYQQALGQGPEFLTYFQNEAQLDKSGLPSDRFFAERPEGSVSTLKIQRTQQEDSAVYLCASSSYRGTGGEQYFGPGTRLTVT.

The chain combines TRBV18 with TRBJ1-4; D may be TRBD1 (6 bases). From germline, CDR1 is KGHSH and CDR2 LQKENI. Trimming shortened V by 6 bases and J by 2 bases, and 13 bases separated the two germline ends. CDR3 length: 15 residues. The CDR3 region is CASSQQGGTNEKLFF. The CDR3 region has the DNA TGTGCCAGCTCGCAACAGGGCGGGACTAATGAAAAACTGTTTTTT. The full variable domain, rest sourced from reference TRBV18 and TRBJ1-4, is NAGVMQNPRHLVRRRGQEARLRCSPMKGHSHVYWYRQLPEEGLKFMVYLQKENIIDESGMPKERFSAEFPKEGPSILRIQQVVRGDSAAYFCASSQQGGTNEKLFFGSGTQLSVL.

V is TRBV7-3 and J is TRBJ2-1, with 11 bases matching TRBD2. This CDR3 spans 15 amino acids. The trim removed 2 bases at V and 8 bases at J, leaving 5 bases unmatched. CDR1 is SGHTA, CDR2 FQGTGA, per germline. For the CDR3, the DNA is TGTGCCAGCAGCTTAGGGACTAGCGGATTGGATGAGCAGTTCTTC. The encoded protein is CASSLGTSGLDEQFF.